The 27 T cell receptor beta chains presented below share a single source sample, sequenced in a study of spatial heterogeneity in lung cancer. MiXCR was run by TCRdb on the 5' RACE reads, yielding one entry per CDR3 protein. This table holds about 22,000 distinct CDR3 sequences, 4.5% to 7% found once. Documented time point: sample taken at primary tumor resection. The starting material was PBMCs, obtained at surgery. The receptors here all came from a male donor with early-stage non-small cell lung cancer.

Ten or more counts support this clonotype. This chain links TRBV2 with TRBJ2-7; no definite D call. The CDR3 sequence is 14 residues long. The germline V gene encodes CDR1 SNHLY and CDR2 FYNNEI. Trimming left V 4 bases short and J 2 bases short, with 12 bases between. This chain's CDR3 is CASSAAGWAYEQYF. CDR3 DNA sequence: TGTGCCAGCAGTGCGGCAGGTTGGGCCTACGAGCAGTACTTC.

This clonotype was detected ten times or more. The V call is TRBV2, the J call TRBJ2-7; the D is unclear. The CDR3 spans 12 residues. V shed 10 bases and J shed 1 base, with 11 bases lying between them. Germline-derived CDR1 and CDR2 are SNHLY and FYNNEI. The CDR3 reads CATGALSYEQYF. For the CDR3, the DNA is TGTGCCACTGGAGCGCTTTCCTACGAGCAGTACTTC.

This clonotype appeared many times. The chain combines TRBV20-1 with TRBJ2-5; D is perhaps TRBD1 or TRBD2 (5 bases each). V gave up 6 bases and J gave up 5 bases, with 25 bases separating them. The CDR3 covers 16 residues. Per the germline V gene, CDR1 is DFQATT and CDR2 is SNEGSKA (reference sequence). Here the CDR3 reads CSAPDRGRDRGETQYF. The CDR3 bases are TGCAGTGCCCCCGATCGGGGTCGGGACCGAGGGGAGACCCAGTACTTC.

V and J are TRBV6-2 or TRBV6-3 and TRBJ2-7; D perhaps matches TRBD1 (6 bases). CDR1 is MNHEY and CDR2 is SVGEGT in the germline V gene. The CDR3 contains 14 residues. V lost 6 bases and J 3 bases, leaving 15 bases between the germline ends. The CDR3: CASSPPQGRYEQYF. The DNA of the CDR3 is TGTGCCAGCAGCCCGCCCCAGGGGCGCTACGAGCAGTACTTC.

The chain employs TRBV6-5 and TRBJ1-1, with a weak D call TRBD1 (5 bases). This CDR3 is 14 amino acids long. The germline V and J ends were trimmed by 0 bases and 7 bases, with 12 bases remaining between them. Germline CDR1 is MNHEY and CDR2 is SVGAGI. CDR3 loop: CASSYSSGTFEAFF. CDR3 coding DNA: TGTGCCAGCAGTTACTCGTCAGGGACCTTTGAAGCTTTCTTT.

This clonotype was seen repeatedly, ten times or more. The rearrangement uses TRBV28 and TRBJ2-3; D could derive from TRBD1 or TRBD2 (6 bases each). This CDR3 contains 17 residues. Per the germline V gene, CDR1 is MDHEN and CDR2 is SYDVKM. V was pared by 2 bases and J by 3 bases, with 18 bases between. CDR3 region: CASSLIGQPAGTDTQYF. As DNA, the CDR3 is TGTGCCAGCAGTTTAATTGGACAGCCGGCGGGGACAGATACGCAGTATTTT.

This clonotype appeared a few times. V usage is TRBV28 and J usage is TRBJ1-2; no reliable D call. Germline V gene lookup returns CDR1 MDHEN and CDR2 SYDVKM. The V and J ends lost 6 bases and 4 bases respectively, with 15 bases between them. This CDR3 has 14 amino acids. The CDR3 is CASRSKKEGYGYTF. CDR3 nucleotide sequence: TGTGCCAGCAGGTCCAAGAAGGAGGGCTATGGCTACACCTTC.

This clonotype came up many times. The chain joins TRBV6-2 or TRBV6-3 to TRBJ2-5; TRBD2 matches 12 bases. CDR1 and CDR2 (germline): MNHEY, SVGEGT. J gave up 0 bases and V 2 bases, and 10 bases lay outside the gene matches. This CDR3 contains 19 residues. The chain's CDR3 is CASSYPTSGRGGDQETQYF. The DNA of the CDR3 is TGTGCCAGCAGTTACCCGACTAGCGGGAGAGGAGGGGACCAAGAGACCCAGTACTTC.

This clonotype was counted many times. This chain links TRBV28 with TRBJ1-3; a possible D gene is TRBD1 (5 bases). Germline CDR1 MDHEN, CDR2 SYDVKM. This CDR3 comprises 16 residues. V was clipped by 5 bases and J by 1 base, with 15 bases between them. The CDR3 nucleotides are TGTGCCAGCAGTCCACCCCTTGGGGGGTCTGGAAACACCATATATTTT. This encodes CASSPPLGGSGNTIYF.

This clonotype was recorded at least ten times. The chain recombines TRBV7-8 with TRBJ2-4, with 8 bases that match TRBD1. Trimming removed 1 base from V and 1 base from J; junction bases left unmatched: 12. Germline V gene lookup returns CDR1 SGHVS and CDR2 FQNEAQ. This CDR3 has 19 amino acids. The CDR3 protein is CASSLDPLRRTGAKNIQYF. CDR3 in DNA: TGTGCCAGCAGCTTAGACCCCCTCAGAAGGACAGGGGCCAAAAACATTCAGTACTTC.

This clonotype came up many times. This sequence joins TRBV11-2 and TRBJ2-5; D is perhaps TRBD1 (5 bases). The germline V gene has CDR1 SGHAT and CDR2 FQNNGV. V lost 1 base to trimming and J lost 5 bases, with 11 bases between them. The CDR3 totals 14 residues. CDR3 sequence: CASSLAGARETQYF. The CDR3 coding sequence is TGTGCCAGCAGCTTAGCTGGGGCCCGGGAGACCCAGTACTTC.

This clonotype appeared many times. The V and J genes are TRBV11-1 and TRBJ2-5, with 9 bases identical to TRBD1. J lost 7 bases, V lost 5 bases, and 8 bases had no gene match. This CDR3 has 14 residues. The germline CDR1 and CDR2 sequences are SGHAT and FQDESV (reference sequence). CDR3 sequence: CASSAPGQGATQYF. The CDR3 DNA is TGTGCCAGCAGCGCCCCGGGACAGGGAGCGACCCAGTACTTC.

For this clonotype: With a much larger clone just one base away, this may be a read error. The genes are TRBV9 and TRBJ2-1; 10 bases align to TRBD2. V was clipped by 3 bases and J by 8 bases; unmatched bases: 8. The length of the CDR3 is 15 residues. The V gene's germline CDR1 is SGDLS and CDR2 YYNGEE. CDR3 in amino acids: CASSGAGGPNYEQFF. CDR3 nucleotide sequence: TGTGCCAGCAGCGGAGCGGGAGGGCCCAACTATGAGCAGTTCTTC.

The table lists this clonotype with many counts. The J gene is TRBJ2-7, the V gene TRBV12-3 or TRBV12-4; D may match TRBD1 or TRBD2 (5 bases each). The CDR3 has 14 amino acids. With 4 bases removed from V and 4 bases from J, the gap between germline ends came to 14 bases. The DNA of the CDR3 is TGTGCCAGCAGTTGGGGGAGAACAGTGTACGAGCAGTACTTC. It is translated as CASSWGRTVYEQYF.

This clonotype has a count of ten or more. CDR3 bases: TGCAGTGCTAGTGGAGGGACAAGGAGGAACACTGAAGCTTTCTTT. Its protein is CSASGGTRRNTEAFF. The V gene is TRBV20-1, the J gene TRBJ1-1, with TRBD1 as a possible D gene (6 bases). The V and J ends lost 3 bases and 1 base respectively, with 15 bases between them. The CDR3 sequence is 15 residues long. Germline V CDR1 and CDR2: DFQATT, SNEGSKA (reference sequence).

V is TRBV6-6 and J is TRBJ2-1; D possibly uses TRBD1 or TRBD2 (5 bases each). CDR3 length: 11 amino acids. Trimming stripped 6 bases from V and 9 bases from J, with 9 bases between. CDR1 and CDR2 from the germline V gene are MNHNY and SVGAGI (reference sequence). For the CDR3, the DNA is TGTGCCAGCAGGTTTGGGGGTGAGCAGTTCTTC. Its protein product is CASRFGGEQFF.

The genes are TRBV13 and TRBJ2-6; possibly TRBD1 for D (6 bases). Trimming stripped 1 base from V and 2 bases from J, with 6 bases between. In germline, CDR1 is PRHDT, CDR2 FYEKMQ (reference sequence). The CDR3 length is 15 residues. CDR3 sequence (DNA): TGTGCCAGCAGCTTAGCAGGGGCTGGGGCCAACGTCCTGACTTTC. Translating gives CASSLAGAGANVLTF.

The sample holds many counts of this clonotype. One end of the junction varies from germline; a read error may be responsible. The chain combines TRBV7-7 with TRBJ2-5; maybe TRBD2 (5 bases). Germline loops: CDR1 SSHAT, CDR2 FNYEAQ (reference sequence). CDR3 size: 14 residues. The CDR3 DNA reads as TGTGCTAGCAGCCCGGGCGGGTTCGTAGAGACCCAGTACTTC. Protein: CASSPGGFVETQYF.

This clonotype was observed many times. The rearrangement uses TRBV10-2 and TRBJ2-2; D is unresolved. The V gene's germline CDR1 is WSHSY and CDR2 SAAADI. This CDR3 comprises 18 residues. The V and J ends lost 4 bases and 4 bases respectively, with 22 bases between them. CDR3 nucleotide sequence: TGCGCCAGCAGTGGGCCCCACTTGGCCGACCGACGCACCGGGGAGCTGTTTTTT. Its protein product is CASSGPHLADRRTGELFF.

This clonotype was picked up many times. The chain links TRBV5-1 to TRBJ1-6; D ambiguous. V gave up 1 base and J gave up 7 bases, with 12 bases separating them. From germline, CDR1 is SGHRS and CDR2 YFSETQ. This CDR3 is built from 15 residues. The CDR3 DNA is TGCGCCAGCAGCTTGATGCAGAGCCCGAATTCACCCCTCCACTTT. Translating gives CASSLMQSPNSPLHF.

This clonotype was seen at least ten times. The chain carries TRBV6-2 or TRBV6-3 and TRBJ1-3; D call uncertain. Germline lookup yields CDR1 MNHEY and CDR2 SVGEGT. V lost 8 bases and J lost 0, with 8 bases in between. The CDR3 covers 13 residues. CDR3 protein: CASQASSGNTIYF. The DNA of the CDR3 is TGTGCCAGCCAGGCGAGCTCTGGAAACACCATATATTTT.

J is TRBJ2-7 and V is TRBV10-3, with 10 bases fitting TRBD2. Germline CDR1 is ENHRY and CDR2 is SYGVKD. This CDR3 has 16 amino acids. V was clipped by 4 bases and J by 2 bases; unmatched bases: 8. The CDR3, as DNA: TGTGCCATCAGTGCCGCTAGCGGGGGCCCTCCCTACGAGCAGTACTTC. Translating gives CAISAASGGPPYEQYF.

There are a few counts of this clonotype. The chain links TRBV2 to TRBJ1-1, with 8 bases aligning to TRBD1. Trimming took 5 bases from V and 4 from J; bases not matched to a gene: 15. The CDR3 extends over 17 amino acids. Germline V lookup: CDR1 SNHLY, CDR2 FYNNEI. The chain's CDR3 is CASSNALTGVSGTEAFF. Written as DNA, the CDR3 is TGTGCCAGCAGTAACGCACTGACAGGGGTTTCTGGCACTGAAGCTTTCTTT.

The chain links TRBV7-6 to TRBJ2-5, with 8 nucleotides matching TRBD1. In germline, CDR1 is SGHVS, CDR2 FNYEAQ. CDR3 length equals 16 residues. Unmatched junction bases numbered 12, after V lost 4 bases and J lost 5 bases. CDR3 amino acids: CASSSRRTGTLETQYF. Here the CDR3 DNA reads TGTGCCAGCAGCTCTAGGCGGACAGGGACACTCGAGACCCAGTACTTC.

This clonotype was counted only a few times. The chain combines TRBV11-3 with TRBJ2-7; the D gene is possibly TRBD1 (6 bases). CDR1 is SGHNT, CDR2 YENEEA, per germline. Trimming removed 9 bases from V and 3 bases from J, with 21 bases in between. CDR3 length equals 15 residues. CDR3 sequence: CASRQGGPKYYEQYF. DNA of the CDR3: TGTGCCAGTCGACAAGGGGGACCGAAGTACTACGAGCAGTACTTC.

This clonotype occurred many times. This rearrangement joins TRBV28 to TRBJ1-6, with D possibly TRBD1 on 5 matching bases. The CDR3 has 14 amino acids. Trimming stripped 6 bases from V and 4 bases from J, with 10 bases between. From germline, CDR1 is MDHEN and CDR2 SYDVKM. The CDR3 reads CASSLTEYNSPLHF. CDR3 DNA: TGTGCCAGCAGCTTGACAGAATATAATTCACCCCTCCACTTT. The full variable domain, its missing parts supplied by reference TRBV28 and TRBJ1-6, is DVKVTQSSRYLVKRTGEKVFLECVQDMDHENMFWYRQDPGLGLRLIYFSYDVKMKEKGDIPEGYSVSREKKERFSLILESASTNQTSMYLCASSLTEYNSPLHFGNGTRLTVT.

The rearrangement uses TRBV27 and TRBJ2-5; TRBD1 might be the D (6 bases). The germline V and J ends were trimmed by 3 bases and 4 bases, with 15 bases remaining between them. Germline V lookup: CDR1 MNHEY, CDR2 SMNVEV (reference sequence). This CDR3 comprises 15 residues. The CDR3 protein is CASSFRPQGSETQYF. The CDR3 DNA is TGTGCCAGCAGTTTCCGTCCTCAGGGGTCAGAGACCCAGTACTTC.